This TCR beta chain was recorded in a study of tumor and adjacent non-tumor tissue in lung cancer. TCRbeta libraries were built with three rounds of nested PCR, modified from ARM-PCR. TCRdb used MiXCR to reprocess the multiplex PCR reads, holding one entry per CDR3 protein. The top ten clones hold 9.5% to 15% of a sample with 120,000 or so distinct CDR3 sequences, 66% of them seen once. RNA was extracted from bulk tissue without any cell sorting. The TCR comes from a man aged 25-45 years with non-small cell lung cancer. Sequencing input: lung tumor tissue.

The DNA of the CDR3 is TGTGCCAGCAGTTTAATGGGCCGACTGGGACAAAACCTCCACTTT. Amino acid sequence: CASSLMGRLGQNLHF. V and J are TRBV28 and TRBJ1-6, with D possibly TRBD1 on 6 matching bases. This CDR3 comprises 15 residues. Trimming cost V 2 bases and J 15 bases, with 20 bases left between them. Germline values: CDR1 MDHEN, CDR2 SYDVKM.